This T cell receptor beta chain is from a study of T cell changes during pregnancy in multiple sclerosis (dated by TCRdb to between 2019 and 2020). For context, the study as a whole: The study looked at changes in the T cell repertoire across pregnancy in women with multiple sclerosis.

The library was produced with the immunoSEQ multiplex PCR assay. TCRdb limited this immuneACCESS table to in-frame rearrangements with V and J called. A share of clones is missing; checked studies link under half to unresolved V genes, and the rest is unexplained. The sample yields around 40,000 clones; 90% were counted once. The ten largest make up approximately 0.38% of the sample. V is clipped by 0 bases and J by 7 bases, and the sequence between their germline boundaries is 16 bases long. From a lookup of the germline V gene, CDR1 and CDR2 are MNHNS and SASEGT. Taken from cysteine to phenylalanine, the CDR3 has 16 residues. Left in the record is the CDR3 DNA by itself, 48 bases read in frame from the first base. Comment on this clone: Its antigen remains undetermined. No much larger clone exists at a distance of one base, and base qualities are not known.

The material was CD4+ T cells from peripheral blood mononuclear cells, obtained in the second trimester of pregnancy. The chain is assembled from TRBV6-1 and TRBJ1-5; possibly the D gene is TRBD1, per 5 matching bases. The source is a female donor with multiple sclerosis, enrolled in a pregnancy study. For the CDR3, the sequence is CASSEAFSRVGQPQHF. Here is the DNA: TGTGCCAGCAGTGAAGCGTTCTCCAGGGTGGGACAGCCCCAGCATTTT.